This TCR beta chain was recorded in a study of cytomegalovirus exposure and HLA in healthy donors. About the research overall: Among 350 to 500 genotyped donors, roughly 81% fell in the Caucasian-associated ancestry cluster. Study-wide findings and caveats: Specificity of three CMV-associated chains for CMV antigens was verified in vitro. Rare sequences made up most TCRs, while some public TCRs were found in many donors.

The CDR3 is made up of 15 amino acids. Per germline, CDR1 KGHSH and CDR2 LQKENI. After removal of 5 bases from V and 7 bases from J, the junction contained 10 bases not matched to a gene. As concerns this clone: As yet, its antigen is unknown.

PCR involved 60 Vbeta and 13 Jbeta primers. The data were produced by immunoSEQ multiplex PCR, yet TCRdb's version contains in-frame clones alone and is incomplete. The sample includes about 160,000 clones, roughly 75% seen only once; the top ten take around 1.4%. This sequence joins TRBV18 and TRBJ2-4; 8 bases map to TRBD1. Sequencing was carried out using PBMCs. The source is a man aged 18 to 35 in good health and CMV-seronegative. In DNA form, the CDR3 reads TGTGCCAGCTCAGGACCAGGACAGGGTGGGAACATTCAGTACTTC. It translates to CASSGPGQGGNIQYF.